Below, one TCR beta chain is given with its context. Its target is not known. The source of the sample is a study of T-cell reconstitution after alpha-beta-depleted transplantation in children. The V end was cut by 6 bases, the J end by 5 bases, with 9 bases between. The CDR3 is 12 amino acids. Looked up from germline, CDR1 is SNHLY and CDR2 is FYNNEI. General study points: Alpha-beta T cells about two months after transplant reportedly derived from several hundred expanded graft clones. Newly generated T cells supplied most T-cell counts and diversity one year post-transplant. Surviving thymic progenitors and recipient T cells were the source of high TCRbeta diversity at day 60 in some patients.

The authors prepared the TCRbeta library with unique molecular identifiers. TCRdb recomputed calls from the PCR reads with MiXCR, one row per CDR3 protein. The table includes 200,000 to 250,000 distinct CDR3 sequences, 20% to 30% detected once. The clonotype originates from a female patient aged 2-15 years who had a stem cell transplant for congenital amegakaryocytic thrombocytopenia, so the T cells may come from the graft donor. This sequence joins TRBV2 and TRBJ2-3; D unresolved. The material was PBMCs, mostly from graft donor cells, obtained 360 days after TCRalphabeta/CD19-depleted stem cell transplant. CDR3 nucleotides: TGTGCCAGCAGGACCCCGAAAGATACGCAGTATTTT. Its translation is CASRTPKDTQYF. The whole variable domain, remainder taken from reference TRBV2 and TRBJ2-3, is EPEVTQTPSHQVTQMGQEVILRCVPISNHLYFYWYRQILGQKVEFLVSFYNNEISEKSEIFDDQFSVERPDGSNFTLKIRSTKLEDSAMYFCASRTPKDTQYFGPGTRLTVL.